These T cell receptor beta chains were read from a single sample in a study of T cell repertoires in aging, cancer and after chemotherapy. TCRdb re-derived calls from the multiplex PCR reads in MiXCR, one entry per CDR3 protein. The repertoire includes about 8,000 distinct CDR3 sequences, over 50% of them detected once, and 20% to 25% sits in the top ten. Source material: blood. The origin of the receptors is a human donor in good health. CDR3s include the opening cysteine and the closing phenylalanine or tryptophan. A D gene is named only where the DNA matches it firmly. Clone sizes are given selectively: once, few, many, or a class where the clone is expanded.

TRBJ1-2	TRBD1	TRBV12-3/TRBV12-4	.	TGTGCCAGCAGCCCAGCAGGGGGTATGTATGGCTACACCTTC	CASSPAGGMYGYTF
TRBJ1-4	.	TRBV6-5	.	TGTGCCAGCAGTTACGGAGAGGATGAAAAACTGTTTTTT	CASSYGEDEKLFF
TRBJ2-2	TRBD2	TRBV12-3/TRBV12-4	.	TGTGCCAGCAGGCGCGGGGGGGCGACCGGGGAGCTGTTTTTT	CASRRGGATGELFF
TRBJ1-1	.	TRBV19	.	TGTGCCAGTAGTGAAGGGACGGGGAACACTGAAGCTTTCTTT	CASSEGTGNTEAFF
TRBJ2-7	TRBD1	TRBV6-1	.	TGTGCCAGCATCTCCGGGACAGGGGGTCCGTACGAGCAGTACTTC	CASISGTGGPYEQYF
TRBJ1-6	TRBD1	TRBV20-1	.	TGCAGTGCTCATCTACCAGGACAGGGACGATATTCACCCCTCCACTTT	CSAHLPGQGRYSPLHF
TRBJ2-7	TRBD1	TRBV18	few	TGTGCCAGCTCACCTCGGGACAGGGGGTCAAAGTACGAGCAGTACTTC	CASSPRDRGSKYEQYF
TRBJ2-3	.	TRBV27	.	TGTGCCACCAGAAGAGCTCTATCTAGCACAGATACGCAGTATTTT	CATRRALSSTDTQYF
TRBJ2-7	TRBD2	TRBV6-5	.	TGTGCCAGCAGAGGACTAGCGGGCCGCTACGAGCAGTACTTC	CASRGLAGRYEQYF
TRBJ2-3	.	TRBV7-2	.	TGTGCCAGCAGCTTAGAGGGGACAGATACGCAGTATTTT	CASSLEGTDTQYF
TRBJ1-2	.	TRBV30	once	TGTGCCTGGAGTGGGACTGAATATGGCTACACCTTC	CAWSGTEYGYTF
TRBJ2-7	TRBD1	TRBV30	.	TGTGCCTGGGACAGGGTCATATCCTACGAGCAGTACTTC	CAWDRVISYEQYF
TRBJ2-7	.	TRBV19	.	TGTGCCAGTAGTCAAGTAGGGGACTACGAGCAGTACTTC	CASSQVGDYEQYF
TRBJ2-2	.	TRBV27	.	TGTGCCAGCAGTCTACAGGGCGCCGGGGAGCTGTTTTTT	CASSLQGAGELFF
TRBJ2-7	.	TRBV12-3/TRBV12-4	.	TGTGCCAGCAGTTTTCGACCGACATGGGAGTACTTC	CASSFRPTWEYF
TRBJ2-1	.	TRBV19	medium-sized	TGTGCCAGTAGTATAGATCAGGTGGCAACAGGCCGTTACAATGAGCAGTTCTTC	CASSIDQVATGRYNEQFF
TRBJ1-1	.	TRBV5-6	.	TGCGCCACCAGCCAACGGGGAGCCCCTAACTCGGAAGCTTTCTTT	CATSQRGAPNSEAFF
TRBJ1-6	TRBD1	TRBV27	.	TGTGCCAGCAGCTACGGGACAGACCGTTCACCCCTCCACTTT	CASSYGTDRSPLHF
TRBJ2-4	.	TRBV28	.	TGTGCCACCAGTGAGCGCGCTGACATTCAGTACTTC	CATSERADIQYF
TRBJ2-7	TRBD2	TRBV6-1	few	TGTGCCAGCAGTCGGACTAGCTACGAGCAGTACTTC	CASSRTSYEQYF
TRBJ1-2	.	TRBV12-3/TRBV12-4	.	TGTGCCAGCAGTCAACAGGGTCTTCGCTATGGCTACACCTTC	CASSQQGLRYGYTF
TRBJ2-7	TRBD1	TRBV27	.	TGTGCCAGCAGTTTGTCGGGACAGTTCTACGAGCAGTACTTC	CASSLSGQFYEQYF
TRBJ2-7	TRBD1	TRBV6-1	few	TGTGCCACAGGGGGACACTTGTACGAGCAGTACTTC	CATGGHLYEQYF
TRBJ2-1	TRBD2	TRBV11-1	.	TGTGCCAGCAGCCCCAAAGCGGGGGGGAGCTCCTACAATGAGCAGTTCTTC	CASSPKAGGSSYNEQFF
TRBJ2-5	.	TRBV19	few	TGTGCCAGTAGTATAGGGGGTAGAAAAGAGACCCAGTACTTC	CASSIGGRKETQYF
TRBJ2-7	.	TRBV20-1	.	TGCAGTGCTCCGCTGCGCGAGCAGTACTTC	CSAPLREQYF
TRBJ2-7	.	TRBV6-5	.	TGTGCCAGCAGTTACAAAAAGGGACCCTCCCTGGGCGAGCAGTACTTC	CASSYKKGPSLGEQYF
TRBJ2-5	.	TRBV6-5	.	TGTGCCAGCAGTTACCTAGAGACCCAGTACTTC	CASSYLETQYF
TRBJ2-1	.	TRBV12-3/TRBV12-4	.	TGTGCCAGCAGTTACCTTGCCAGGAACCAGCAAACAAATGAGCAGTTCTTC	CASSYLARNQQTNEQFF
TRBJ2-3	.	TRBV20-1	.	TGCAGTGCTAGGGCTGGAGCCACAGATACGCAGTATTTT	CSARAGATDTQYF
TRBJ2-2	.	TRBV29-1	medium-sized	TGCAGCGTTGAATCGGGGGGGGAGCTGTTTTTT	CSVESGGELFF
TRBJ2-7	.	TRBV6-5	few	TGTGCCAGCAGAGCGACAGGCTCCTACGAGCAGTACTTC	CASRATGSYEQYF
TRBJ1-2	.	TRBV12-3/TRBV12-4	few	TGTGCCAGCAGTCCCGCAGGGATAAGGGGTGGCTACACCTTC	CASSPAGIRGGYTF
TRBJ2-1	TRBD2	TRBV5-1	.	TGTGCCAGCAGCTTTGGCGGGGGGGCGTATGAGCAGTTCTTC	CASSFGGGAYEQFF
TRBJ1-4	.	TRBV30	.	TGTGCCTGGAGTGTTGGGGGGACTAATGAAAAACTGTTTTTT	CAWSVGGTNEKLFF
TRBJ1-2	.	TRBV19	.	TGTGCCAGTAGTATGCGGGGAGGAGTCTATGGCTACACCTTC	CASSMRGGVYGYTF
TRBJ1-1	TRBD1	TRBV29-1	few	TGCAGCGTTGAAGATCTAGGGGGGACAGGTGGCACTGAAGCTTTCTTT	CSVEDLGGTGGTEAFF
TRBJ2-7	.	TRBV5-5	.	TGTGCCAGCAGGCCTCGACAGTTCTCCTACGAGCAGTACTTC	CASRPRQFSYEQYF
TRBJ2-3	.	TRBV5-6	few	TGTGCCAGCAGCTTGTCAGCGGTCACAGATACGCAGTATTTT	CASSLSAVTDTQYF
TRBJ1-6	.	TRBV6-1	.	TGTGCCAGCAGCCGACAGAATCCCAATTCACCCCTCCACTTT	CASSRQNPNSPLHF
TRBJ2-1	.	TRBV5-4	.	TGTGCCAGCAGCTTGTTGTTGTGGGAGCAGTTCTTC	CASSLLLWEQFF
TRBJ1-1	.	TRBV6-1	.	TGTGCCAGCAGTCCCACGGGTGTTGGAGAAGCTTTCTTT	CASSPTGVGEAFF
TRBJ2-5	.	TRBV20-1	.	TGCAGTGCTAGAGTAGTGGGCCAAGGGACAGAGACCCAGTACTTC	CSARVVGQGTETQYF
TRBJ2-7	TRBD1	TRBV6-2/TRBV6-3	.	TGTGCCAGCAGGTCCGGGACAGGGTCTGAGGAGCAGTACTTC	CASRSGTGSEEQYF
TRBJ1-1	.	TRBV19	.	TGTGCCAGTAGTATCCCTAGGAGAGCTTTCTTT	CASSIPRRAFF
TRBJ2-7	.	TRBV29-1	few	TGCAGCGCAGACAGCAACGGCGCCGAGCAGTACTTC	CSADSNGAEQYF
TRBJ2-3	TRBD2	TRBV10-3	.	TGTGCCAGCATCCGCGGACTAGCGGATACGCAGTATTTT	CASIRGLADTQYF
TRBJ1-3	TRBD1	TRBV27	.	TGTGCCAGCAGAGAGGGGGCCACCGGAAACACCATATATTTT	CASREGATGNTIYF
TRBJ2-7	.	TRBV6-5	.	TGTGCCAGCAGTCCGAGCGTCGGTAACGAGCAGTACTTC	CASSPSVGNEQYF
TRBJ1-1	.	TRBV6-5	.	TGTGCCAGCAGTTACGGGTGCCAAGGAGCTTTCTTT	CASSYGCQGAFF
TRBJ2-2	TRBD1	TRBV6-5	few	TGTGCCAGCCGCCCCGGGACAGACAACACCGGGGAGCTGTTTTTT	CASRPGTDNTGELFF
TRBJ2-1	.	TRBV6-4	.	TGTGCCAGCAGTCTTACTGAGTACAATGAGCAGTTCTTC	CASSLTEYNEQFF
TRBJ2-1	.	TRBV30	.	TGTGCCTGGCGCGGGCAGGGGTACAATGAGCAGTTCTTC	CAWRGQGYNEQFF
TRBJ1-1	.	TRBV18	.	TGTGCCAGCTCACTGGACGGTGGAGGGGGCACTGAAGCTTTCTTT	CASSLDGGGGTEAFF
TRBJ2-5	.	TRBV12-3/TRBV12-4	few	TGTGCCAGCGGTCCAATCCTTGGGACCCAGTACTTC	CASGPILGTQYF
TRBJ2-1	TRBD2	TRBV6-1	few	TGTGCCAGCAAGGGCGGGGGGAAGTGGAATGAGCAGTTCTTC	CASKGGGKWNEQFF
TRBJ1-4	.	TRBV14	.	TGTGCCAGCAGCCAAGTCAAGCCCCGAACAGGTGAAAAACTGTTTTTT	CASSQVKPRTGEKLFF
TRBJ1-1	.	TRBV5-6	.	TGTGCCAGCAGCTTGGTGGGTCGCTCTGAAGCTTTCTTT	CASSLVGRSEAFF